The entry that follows covers one TCR beta chain sequence. The germline V gene has CDR1 MNHEY and CDR2 SVGEGT. CDR3 length equals 14 residues. J was trimmed by 5 bases and V by 2 bases; bases with no gene match: 0. TCRdb reprocessed the RT-PCR reads via MiXCR and lists one record per CDR3 protein. The sample has some 880,000 distinct CDR3 sequences, around 17% seen once. The sample originates from a study of patients and donors after allogeneic stem cell transplantation. V usage is TRBV6-2 or TRBV6-3 and J usage is TRBJ2-1; TRBD2 agrees at 10 bases. The origin of this receptor is a human donor who was either an allogeneic HSCT recipient or a stem cell or donor lymphocyte infusion donor (not recorded which). It is not recorded whose cells these are; they may come from a transplant donor. Sample: blood, either unsorted or a sorted T cell fraction (not recorded which). CDR3 nucleotides: TGTGCCAGCAGTTACGGGACTAGCGACAATGAGCAGTTCTTC. It is translated as CASSYGTSDNEQFF.